The T cell receptor (beta chain) described here comes from a study of shared clonotypes between healthy human individuals. Points from the study as a whole: Naive CD4 clonotypes were shared across a handful of donors at 4% to 5%. Genetic and exposure-history diversity was limited by the few donors.

The CDR3 spans 11 residues. The germline V gene has CDR1 DFQATT and CDR2 SNEGSKA (reference sequence). Here immunoSEQ multiplex PCR was the method, and the copy in TCRdb shows in-frame clones only, minus some. In the table there are more than 2 million clones, roughly 95% of which are singletons. This clone was seen once. Antigen specificity is unknown. This chain uses TRBV20-1 with TRBJ2-7; D not resolved. Sequencing used naive CD4+ T cells sorted from blood. The subset was: CD45RA+ positively selected. This clonotype was obtained from a man between 18 and 35 years old in good health. The chain's CDR3 is CSAKGVYEQYF. DNA of the CDR3: TGCAGCGCCAAAGGAGTCTACGAGCAGTACTTC.